Presented here are 2 T cell receptor beta chains from one specimen sequenced in a study of blood T cell repertoires in COVID-19. Some clones are missing from TCRdb's copy, which holds only in-frame ones; the method was immunoSEQ multiplex PCR. The table shows tens of thousands of clones, with approximately 85% occurring only once. The sequenced sample was peripheral blood. Receptors were obtained from a human donor in a cohort sampled during active COVID-19.

This sequence joins TRBV9 and TRBJ2-7, with 9 bases fitting TRBD1. The length of the CDR3 is 14 residues. The V segment lost 5 bases and the J segment 2 bases; nucleotides outside the gene matches: 5. From germline, CDR1 is SGDLS and CDR2 YYNGEE. CDR3 region: CASSGGTGPYEQYF. The CDR3, as DNA: TGTGCCAGCAGTGGGGGGACAGGGCCCTACGAGCAGTACTTC. Filled out from reference TRBV9 and TRBJ2-7, the complete variable domain reads DSGVTQTPKHLITATGQRVTLRCSPRSGDLSVYWYQQSLDQGLQFLIQYYNGEERAKGNILERFSAQQFPDLHSELNLSSLELGDSALYFCASSGGTGPYEQYFGPGTRLTVT.

The CDR3 DNA reads as TGTGCCAGCAGCTTAGGTGGACAGGGGGCCTATGGCTACACCTTC. Its protein is CASSLGGQGAYGYTF. The rearrangement links TRBV7-2 to TRBJ1-2; 11 bases map to TRBD1. This CDR3 contains 15 residues. The germline gives CDR1 SGHTA, CDR2 FQGNSA. With V trimmed by 1 base and J by 4 bases, 2 bases remained unmatched. Looking up the rest from reference TRBV7-2 and TRBJ1-2 gives the full variable domain: GAGVSQSPSNKVTEKGKDVELRCDPISGHTALYWYRQSLGQGLEFLIYFQGNSAPDKSGLPSDRFSAERTGGSVSTLTIQRTQQEDSAVYLCASSLGGQGAYGYTFGSGTRLTVV.